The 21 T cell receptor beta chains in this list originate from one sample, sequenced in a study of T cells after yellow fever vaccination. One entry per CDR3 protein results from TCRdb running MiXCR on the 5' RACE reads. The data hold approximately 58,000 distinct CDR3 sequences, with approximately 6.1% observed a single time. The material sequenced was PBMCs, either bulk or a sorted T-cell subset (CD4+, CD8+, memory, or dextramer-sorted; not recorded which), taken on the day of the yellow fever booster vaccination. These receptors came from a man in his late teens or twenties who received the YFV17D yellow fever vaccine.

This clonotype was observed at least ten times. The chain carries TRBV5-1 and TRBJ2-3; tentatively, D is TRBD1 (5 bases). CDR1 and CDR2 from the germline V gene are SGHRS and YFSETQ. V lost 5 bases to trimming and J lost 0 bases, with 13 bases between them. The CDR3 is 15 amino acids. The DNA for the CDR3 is TGCGCCAGCAGTCTGGACACGTCTAGCACAGATACGCAGTATTTT. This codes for CASSLDTSSTDTQYF.

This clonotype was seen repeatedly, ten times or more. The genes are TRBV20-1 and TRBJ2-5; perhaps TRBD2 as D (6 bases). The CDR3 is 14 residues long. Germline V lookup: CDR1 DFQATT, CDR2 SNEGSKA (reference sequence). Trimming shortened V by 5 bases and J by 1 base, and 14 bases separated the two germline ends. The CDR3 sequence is CSAYRAGIQETQYF. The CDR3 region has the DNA TGCAGTGCTTACCGCGCGGGGATCCAAGAGACCCAGTACTTC.

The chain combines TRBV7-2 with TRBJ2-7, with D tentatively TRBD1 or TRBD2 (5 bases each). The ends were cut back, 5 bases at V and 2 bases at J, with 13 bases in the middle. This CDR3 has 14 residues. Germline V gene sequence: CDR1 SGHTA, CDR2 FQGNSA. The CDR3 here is CASSDRGTPYEQYF. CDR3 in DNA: TGTGCCAGCAGCGACCGTGGGACCCCCTACGAGCAGTACTTC.

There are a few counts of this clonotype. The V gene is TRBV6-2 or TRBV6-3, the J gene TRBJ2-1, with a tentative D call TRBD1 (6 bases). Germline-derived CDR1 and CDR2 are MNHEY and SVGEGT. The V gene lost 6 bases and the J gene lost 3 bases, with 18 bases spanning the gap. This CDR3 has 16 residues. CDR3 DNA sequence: TGTGCCAGCAGCCACAGGGCTAGCAACCTCTACAATGAGCAGTTCTTC. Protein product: CASSHRASNLYNEQFF.

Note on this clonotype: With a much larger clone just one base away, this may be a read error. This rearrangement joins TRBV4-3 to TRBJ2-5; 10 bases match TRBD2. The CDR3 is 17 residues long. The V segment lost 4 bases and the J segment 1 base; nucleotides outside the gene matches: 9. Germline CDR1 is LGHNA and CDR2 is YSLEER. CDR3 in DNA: TGCGCCAGCAGCCTAGACAGGCCTAGCGGGGGCCAAGAGACCCAGTACTTC. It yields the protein CASSLDRPSGGQETQYF.

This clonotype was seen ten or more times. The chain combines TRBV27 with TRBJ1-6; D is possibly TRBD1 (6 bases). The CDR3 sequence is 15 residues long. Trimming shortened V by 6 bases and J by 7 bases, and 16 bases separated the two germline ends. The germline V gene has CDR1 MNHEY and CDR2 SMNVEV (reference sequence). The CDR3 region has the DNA TGTGCCAGCAGAGTAACCGGGACATACAATTCACCCCTCCACTTT. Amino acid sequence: CASRVTGTYNSPLHF.

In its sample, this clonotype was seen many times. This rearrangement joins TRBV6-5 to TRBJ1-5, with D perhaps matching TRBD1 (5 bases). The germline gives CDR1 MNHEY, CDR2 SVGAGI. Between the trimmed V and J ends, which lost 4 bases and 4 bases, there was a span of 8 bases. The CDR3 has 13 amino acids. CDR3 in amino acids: CASSWTRNQPQHF. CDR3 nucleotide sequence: TGTGCCAGCAGTTGGACACGTAATCAGCCCCAGCATTTT.

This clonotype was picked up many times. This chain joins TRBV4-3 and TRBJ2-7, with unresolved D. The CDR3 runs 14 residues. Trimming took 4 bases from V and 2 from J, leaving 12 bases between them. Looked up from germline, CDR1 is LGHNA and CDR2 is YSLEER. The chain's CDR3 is CASSREGGAYEQYF. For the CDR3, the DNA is TGCGCCAGCAGCCGAGAAGGCGGAGCCTACGAGCAGTACTTC.

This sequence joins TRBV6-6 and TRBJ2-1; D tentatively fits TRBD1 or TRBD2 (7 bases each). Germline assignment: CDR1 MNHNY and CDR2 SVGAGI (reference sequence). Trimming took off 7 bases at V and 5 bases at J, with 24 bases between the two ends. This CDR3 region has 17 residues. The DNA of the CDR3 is TGTGCCAGCACCCACTCGTGGGAGGGGGCGAGTCACAATGAGCAGTTCTTC. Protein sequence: CASTHSWEGASHNEQFF.

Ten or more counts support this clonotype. The CDR3 coding sequence is TGTGCCACCCGGGAGTGGCGGCAAGCTTTCTTT. Translated: CATREWRQAFF. The chain has TRBV6-2 or TRBV6-3 and TRBJ1-1; D unresolved. CDR3 length: 11 amino acids. Germline-derived CDR1 and CDR2 are MNHEY and SVGEGT. V was pared by 10 bases and J by 9 bases, with 15 bases between.

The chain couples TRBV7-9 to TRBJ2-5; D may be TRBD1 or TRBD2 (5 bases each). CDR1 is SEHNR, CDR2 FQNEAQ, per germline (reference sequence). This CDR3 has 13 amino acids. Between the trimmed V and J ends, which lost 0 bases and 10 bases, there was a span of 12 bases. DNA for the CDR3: TGTGCCAGCAGCTTAGCGGGACCATTGATCCAGTACTTC. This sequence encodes CASSLAGPLIQYF.

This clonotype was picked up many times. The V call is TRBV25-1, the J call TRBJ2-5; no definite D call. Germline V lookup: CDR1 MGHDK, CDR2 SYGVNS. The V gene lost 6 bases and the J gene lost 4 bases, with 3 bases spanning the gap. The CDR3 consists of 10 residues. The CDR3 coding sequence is TGTGCCAGCAGGGGAGAGACCCAGTACTTC. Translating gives CASRGETQYF.

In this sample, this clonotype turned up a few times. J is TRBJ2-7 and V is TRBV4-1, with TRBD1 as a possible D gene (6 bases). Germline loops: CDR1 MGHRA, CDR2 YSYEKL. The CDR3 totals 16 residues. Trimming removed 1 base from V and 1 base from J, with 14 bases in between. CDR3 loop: CASSQGLAGASYEQYV. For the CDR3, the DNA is TGCGCCAGCAGCCAAGGGCTAGCAGGGGCGTCCTACGAGCAGTACGTC.

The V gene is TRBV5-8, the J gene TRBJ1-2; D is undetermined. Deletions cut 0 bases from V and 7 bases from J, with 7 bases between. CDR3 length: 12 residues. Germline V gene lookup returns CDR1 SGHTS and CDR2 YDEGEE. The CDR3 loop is CASSLDRVGYTF. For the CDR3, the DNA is TGTGCCAGCAGCTTGGATAGGGTTGGCTACACCTTC.

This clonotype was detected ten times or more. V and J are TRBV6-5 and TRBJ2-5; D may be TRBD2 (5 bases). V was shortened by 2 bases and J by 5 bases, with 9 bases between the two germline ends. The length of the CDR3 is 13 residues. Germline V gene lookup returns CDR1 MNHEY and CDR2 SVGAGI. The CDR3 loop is CASSYRWEETQYF. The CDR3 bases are TGTGCCAGCAGTTACAGGTGGGAGGAGACCCAGTACTTC.

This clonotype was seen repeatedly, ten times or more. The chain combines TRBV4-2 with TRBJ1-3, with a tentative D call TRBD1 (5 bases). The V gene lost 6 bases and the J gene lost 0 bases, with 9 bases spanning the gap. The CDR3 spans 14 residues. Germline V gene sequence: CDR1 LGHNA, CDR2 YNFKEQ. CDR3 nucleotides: TGTGCCAGCAGACAGGAAACCTCTGGAAACACCATATATTTT. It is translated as CASRQETSGNTIYF.

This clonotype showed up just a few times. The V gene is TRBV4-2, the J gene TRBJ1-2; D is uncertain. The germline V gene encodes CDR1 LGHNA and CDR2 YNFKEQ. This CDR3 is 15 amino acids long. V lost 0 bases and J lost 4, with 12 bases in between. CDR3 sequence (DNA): TGTGCCAGCAGCCAAGAAAGAGGGATCCCCTATGGCTACACCTTC. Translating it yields CASSQERGIPYGYTF.

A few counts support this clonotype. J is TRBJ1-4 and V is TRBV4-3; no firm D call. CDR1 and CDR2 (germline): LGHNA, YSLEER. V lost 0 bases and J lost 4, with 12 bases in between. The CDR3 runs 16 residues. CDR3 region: CASSQDLTIFNEKLFF. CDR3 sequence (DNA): TGCGCCAGCAGCCAAGATTTAACGATTTTTAATGAAAAACTGTTTTTT.

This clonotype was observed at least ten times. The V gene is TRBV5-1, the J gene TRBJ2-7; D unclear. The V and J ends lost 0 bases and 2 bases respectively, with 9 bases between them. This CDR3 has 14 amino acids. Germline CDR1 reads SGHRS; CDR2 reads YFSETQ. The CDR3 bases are TGCGCCAGCAGCTTGGTTCAGCTCCCCTACGAGCAGTACTTC. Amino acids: CASSLVQLPYEQYF. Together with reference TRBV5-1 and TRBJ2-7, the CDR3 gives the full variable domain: KAGVTQTPRYLIKTRGQQVTLSCSPISGHRSVSWYQQTPGQGLQFLFEYFSETQRNKGNFPGRFSGRQFSNSRSEMNVSTLELGDSALYLCASSLVQLPYEQYFGPGTRLTVT.

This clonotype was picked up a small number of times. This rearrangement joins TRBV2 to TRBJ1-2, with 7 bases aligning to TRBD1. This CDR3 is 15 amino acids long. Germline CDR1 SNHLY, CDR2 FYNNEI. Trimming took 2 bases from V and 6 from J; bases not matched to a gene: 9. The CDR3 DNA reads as TGTGCCAGCAGTGAAAGGGGACAGATGAGGGATGGCTACACCTTC. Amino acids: CASSERGQMRDGYTF.

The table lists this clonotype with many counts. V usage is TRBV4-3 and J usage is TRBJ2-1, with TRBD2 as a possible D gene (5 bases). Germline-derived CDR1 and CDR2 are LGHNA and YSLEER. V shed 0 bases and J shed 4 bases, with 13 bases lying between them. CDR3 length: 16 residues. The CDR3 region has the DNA TGCGCCAGCAGCCAAGATTCCAGCGGAGGTTACAATGAGCAGTTCTTC. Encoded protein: CASSQDSSGGYNEQFF.